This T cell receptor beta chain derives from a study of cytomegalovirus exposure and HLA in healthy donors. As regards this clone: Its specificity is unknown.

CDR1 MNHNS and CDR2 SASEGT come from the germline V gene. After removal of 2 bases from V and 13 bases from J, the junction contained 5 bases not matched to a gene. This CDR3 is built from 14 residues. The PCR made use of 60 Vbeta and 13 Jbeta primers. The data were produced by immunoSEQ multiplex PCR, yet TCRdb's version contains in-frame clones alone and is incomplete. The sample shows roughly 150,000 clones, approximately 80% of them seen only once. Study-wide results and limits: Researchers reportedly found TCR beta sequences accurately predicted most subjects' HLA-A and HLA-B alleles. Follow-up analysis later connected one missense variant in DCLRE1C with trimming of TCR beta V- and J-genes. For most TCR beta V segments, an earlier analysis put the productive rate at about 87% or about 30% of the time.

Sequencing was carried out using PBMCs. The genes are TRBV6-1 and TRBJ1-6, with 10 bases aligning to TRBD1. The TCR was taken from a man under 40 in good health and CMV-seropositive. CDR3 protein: CASSEWDRGIPLHF. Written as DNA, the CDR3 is TGTGCCAGCAGTGAATGGGACAGGGGTATTCCCCTCCACTTT.